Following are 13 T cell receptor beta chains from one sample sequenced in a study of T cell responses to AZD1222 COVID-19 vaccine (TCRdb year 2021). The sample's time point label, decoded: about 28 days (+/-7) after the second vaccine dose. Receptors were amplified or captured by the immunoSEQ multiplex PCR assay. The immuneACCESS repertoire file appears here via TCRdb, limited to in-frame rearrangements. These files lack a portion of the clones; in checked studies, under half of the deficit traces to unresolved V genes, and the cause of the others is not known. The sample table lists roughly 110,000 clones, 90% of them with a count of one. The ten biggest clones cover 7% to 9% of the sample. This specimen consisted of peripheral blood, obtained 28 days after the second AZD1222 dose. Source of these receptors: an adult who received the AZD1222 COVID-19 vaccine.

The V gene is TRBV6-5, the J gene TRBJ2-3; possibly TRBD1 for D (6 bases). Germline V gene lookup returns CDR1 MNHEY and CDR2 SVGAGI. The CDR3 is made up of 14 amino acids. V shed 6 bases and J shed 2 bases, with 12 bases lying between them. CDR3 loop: CASRLTGSTDTQYF. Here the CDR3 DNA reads TGTGCCAGCAGGCTAACAGGGTCCACAGATACGCAGTATTTT.

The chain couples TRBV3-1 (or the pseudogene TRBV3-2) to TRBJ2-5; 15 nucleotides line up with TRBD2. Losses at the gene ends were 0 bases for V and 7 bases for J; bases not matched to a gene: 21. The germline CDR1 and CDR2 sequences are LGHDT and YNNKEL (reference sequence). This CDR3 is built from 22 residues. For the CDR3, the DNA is TGTGCCAGCAGCCAAGATCGCCAGACAGGGGAGGGACTAGCGGGGGGTTTGAGGACCCAGTACTTC. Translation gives CASSQDRQTGEGLAGGLRTQYF.

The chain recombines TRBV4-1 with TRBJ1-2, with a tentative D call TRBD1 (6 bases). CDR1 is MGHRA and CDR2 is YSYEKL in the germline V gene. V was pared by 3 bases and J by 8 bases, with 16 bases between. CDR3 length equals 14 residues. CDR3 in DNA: TGCGCCAGCAGCCAGGGGGGGCGGTCTCGGGGCTACACCTTC. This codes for CASSQGGRSRGYTF.

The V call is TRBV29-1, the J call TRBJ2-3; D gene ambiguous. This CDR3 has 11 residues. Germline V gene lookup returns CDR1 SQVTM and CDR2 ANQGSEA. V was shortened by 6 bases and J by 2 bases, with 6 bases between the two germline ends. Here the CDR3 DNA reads TGCAGCGTGTATTACACAGATACGCAGTATTTT. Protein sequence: CSVYYTDTQYF.

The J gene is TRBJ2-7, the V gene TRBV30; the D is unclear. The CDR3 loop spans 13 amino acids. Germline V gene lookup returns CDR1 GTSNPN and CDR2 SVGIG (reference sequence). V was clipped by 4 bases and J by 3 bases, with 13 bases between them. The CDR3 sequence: CAWKEMDDYEQYF. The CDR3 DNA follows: TGTGCCTGGAAGGAAATGGACGACTACGAGCAGTACTTC.

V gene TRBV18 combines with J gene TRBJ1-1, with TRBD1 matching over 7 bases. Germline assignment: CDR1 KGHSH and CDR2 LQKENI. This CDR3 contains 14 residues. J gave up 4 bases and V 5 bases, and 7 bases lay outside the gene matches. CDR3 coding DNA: TGTGCCAGCTCAGAAACAGGGGACGGCACTGAAGCTTTCTTT. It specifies CASSETGDGTEAFF.

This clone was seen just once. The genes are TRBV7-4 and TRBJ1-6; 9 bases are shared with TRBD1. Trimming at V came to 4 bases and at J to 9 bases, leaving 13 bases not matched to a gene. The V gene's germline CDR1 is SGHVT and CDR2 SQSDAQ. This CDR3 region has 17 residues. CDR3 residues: CASSYPTPGQGGSPLHF. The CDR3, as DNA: TGTGCCAGCAGCTACCCCACCCCGGGACAGGGAGGTTCACCCCTCCACTTT.

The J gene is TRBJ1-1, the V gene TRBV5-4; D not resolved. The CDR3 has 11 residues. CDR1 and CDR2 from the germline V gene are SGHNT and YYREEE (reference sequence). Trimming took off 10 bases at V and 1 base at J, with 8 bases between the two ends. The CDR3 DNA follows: TGTGCCGGGTGGGAGAACACTGAAGCTTTCTTT. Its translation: CAGWENTEAFF.

The CDR3 nucleotides read TGCGCCAGCTCCCGGCTAGGGAGCTCCTACGAGCAGTACTTC. Translating it yields CASSRLGSSYEQYF. The chain couples TRBV10-2 to TRBJ2-7; maybe TRBD2 (5 bases). The CDR3 has 14 residues. Germline V gene sequence: CDR1 WSHSY, CDR2 SAAADI. Deletions cut 8 bases from V and 0 bases from J, with 14 bases between.

The CDR3 bases are TGTGCCAGCAGGGTGGCGGGGGGGCATTCACCCCTCCACTTT. It codes for CASRVAGGHSPLHF. This rearrangement joins TRBV27 to TRBJ1-6; possibly TRBD1 for D (6 bases). Germline V gene sequence: CDR1 MNHEY, CDR2 SMNVEV (reference sequence). The V and J ends lost 6 bases and 8 bases respectively, with 14 bases between them. CDR3 size: 14 residues.

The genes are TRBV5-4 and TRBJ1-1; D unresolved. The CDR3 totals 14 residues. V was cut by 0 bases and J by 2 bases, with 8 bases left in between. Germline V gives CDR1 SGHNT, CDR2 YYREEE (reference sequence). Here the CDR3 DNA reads TGTGCCAGCAGCTTGGTACGGGCCAACACTGAAGCTTTCTTT. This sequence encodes CASSLVRANTEAFF.

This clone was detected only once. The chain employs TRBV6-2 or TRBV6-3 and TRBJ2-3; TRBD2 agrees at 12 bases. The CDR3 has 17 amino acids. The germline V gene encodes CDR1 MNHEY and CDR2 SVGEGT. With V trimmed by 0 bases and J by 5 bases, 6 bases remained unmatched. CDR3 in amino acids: CASSYSSSGGAQDTQYF. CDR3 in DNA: TGTGCCAGCAGTTACTCGTCTAGCGGGGGGGCCCAAGATACGCAGTATTTT.

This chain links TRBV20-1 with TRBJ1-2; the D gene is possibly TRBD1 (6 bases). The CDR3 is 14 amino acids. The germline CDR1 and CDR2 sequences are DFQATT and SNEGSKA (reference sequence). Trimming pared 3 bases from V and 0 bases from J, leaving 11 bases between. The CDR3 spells CSASPTGTNYGYTF. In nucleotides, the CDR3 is TGCAGTGCTAGTCCAACAGGGACTAACTATGGCTACACCTTC.